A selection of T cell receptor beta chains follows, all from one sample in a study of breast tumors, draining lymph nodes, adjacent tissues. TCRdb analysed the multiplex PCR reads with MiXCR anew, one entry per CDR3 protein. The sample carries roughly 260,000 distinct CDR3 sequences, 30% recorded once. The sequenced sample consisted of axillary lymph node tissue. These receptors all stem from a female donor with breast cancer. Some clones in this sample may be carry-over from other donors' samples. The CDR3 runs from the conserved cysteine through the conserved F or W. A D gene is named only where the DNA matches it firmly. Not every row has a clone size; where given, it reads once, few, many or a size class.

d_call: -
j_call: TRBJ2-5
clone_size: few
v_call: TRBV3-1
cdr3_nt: TGTGCCAGCAGCCAAGGCGTCCAAGAGACCCAGTACTTC
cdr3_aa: CASSQGVQETQYF

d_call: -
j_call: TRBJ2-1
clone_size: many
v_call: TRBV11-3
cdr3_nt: TGTGCCAGCAGCCCCGGGATAGCGGTATACAATGAGCAGTTCTTC
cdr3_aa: CASSPGIAVYNEQFF

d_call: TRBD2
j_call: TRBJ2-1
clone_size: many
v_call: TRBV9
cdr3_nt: TGTGCCAGCAGCGTAGAAGCGGGGGAGCAGTTCTTC
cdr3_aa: CASSVEAGEQFF

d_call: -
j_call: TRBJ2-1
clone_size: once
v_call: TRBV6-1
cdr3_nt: TGTGCCAGCCGCCGTGGGGGTGGAGGGTCCTATGAGCAGTTCTTC
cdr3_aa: CASRRGGGGSYEQFF

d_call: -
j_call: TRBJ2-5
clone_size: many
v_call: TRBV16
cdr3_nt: TGTGCCAGCAGCCTAGACCAGACCCAGTACTTC
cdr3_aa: CASSLDQTQYF

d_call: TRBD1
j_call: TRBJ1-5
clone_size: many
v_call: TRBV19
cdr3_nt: TGTGCCAGTAGTATAGGACAGGGCGCGGGTCAGCCCCAGCATTTT
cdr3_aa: CASSIGQGAGQPQHF

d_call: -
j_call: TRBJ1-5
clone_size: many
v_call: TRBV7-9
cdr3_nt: TGTGCCAGCAGCTTACCAGGTCAGCCCCAGCATTTT
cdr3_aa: CASSLPGQPQHF

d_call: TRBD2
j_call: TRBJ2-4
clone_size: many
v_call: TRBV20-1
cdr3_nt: TGCAGTGCTAGGGTCCCTAGCGGGAGCAACATTCAGTACTTC
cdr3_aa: CSARVPSGSNIQYF

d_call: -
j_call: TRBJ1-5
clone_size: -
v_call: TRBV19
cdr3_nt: TGTGCCAGTAGTCCAGGGACTAGCGGGATCCGGCATTTT
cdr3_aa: CASSPGTSGIRHF

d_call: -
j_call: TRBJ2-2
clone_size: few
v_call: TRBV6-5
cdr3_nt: TGTGCCAGCATTCAAAACACCGGGGAGCTGTTTTTT
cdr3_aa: CASIQNTGELFF

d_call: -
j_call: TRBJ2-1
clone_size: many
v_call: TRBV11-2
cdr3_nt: TGTGCCAGCAGCTACGCCGGGGCGCGTGGGAATGAGCAGTTCTTC
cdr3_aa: CASSYAGARGNEQFF

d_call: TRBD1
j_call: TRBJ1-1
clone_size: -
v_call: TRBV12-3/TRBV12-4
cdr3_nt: TGTGCCAGCAGCTCAAGGACAGGGGAGGGGACTGAAGCTTTCTTT
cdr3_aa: CASSSRTGEGTEAFF

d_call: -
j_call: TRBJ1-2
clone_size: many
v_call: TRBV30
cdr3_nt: TGTGCCTGGAAACGGGGCGGAAACTATGGCTACACCTTC
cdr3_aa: CAWKRGGNYGYTF

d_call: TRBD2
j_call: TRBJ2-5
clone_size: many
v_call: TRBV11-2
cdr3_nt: TGTGCCAGCAGCTCGTCTCCGGGACTAGGAGAGACCCAGTACTTC
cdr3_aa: CASSSSPGLGETQYF

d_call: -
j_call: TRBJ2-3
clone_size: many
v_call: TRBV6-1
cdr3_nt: TGTGCCAGCACTTCGGCAGCCCGGTACACAGATACGCAGTATTTT
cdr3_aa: CASTSAARYTDTQYF

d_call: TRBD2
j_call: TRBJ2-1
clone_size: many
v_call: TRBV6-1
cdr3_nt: TGTGCCAGCAGTGAACTAGCGGGAGTAGGTTATGAGCAGTTCTTC
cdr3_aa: CASSELAGVGYEQFF

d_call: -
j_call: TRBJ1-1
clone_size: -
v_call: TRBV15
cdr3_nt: TGTGCCACCAGCAGACAGGACAGAGCTAACACTGAAGCTTTCTTT
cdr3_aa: CATSRQDRANTEAFF

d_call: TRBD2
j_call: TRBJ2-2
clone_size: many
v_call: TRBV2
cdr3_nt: TGTGCCAGCAGTGCCCCCGTGCGGGAGACCGGGGAGCTGTTTTTT
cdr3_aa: CASSAPVRETGELFF

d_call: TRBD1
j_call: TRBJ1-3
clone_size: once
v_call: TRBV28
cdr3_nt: TGTGCCAGCAGTTTATGGAGGACAGGGGATGCTGGAAACACCATATATTTT
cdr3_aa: CASSLWRTGDAGNTIYF

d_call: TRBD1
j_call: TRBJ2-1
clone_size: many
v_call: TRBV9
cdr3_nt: TGTGCCAGCAGCGGACCGGGACAGGTCGAGCAGTTCTTC
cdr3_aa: CASSGPGQVEQFF

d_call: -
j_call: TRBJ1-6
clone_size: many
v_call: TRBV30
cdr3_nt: TGTGCCTGGGGAGGACAGAATAATTCACCCCTCCACTTT
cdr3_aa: CAWGGQNNSPLHF

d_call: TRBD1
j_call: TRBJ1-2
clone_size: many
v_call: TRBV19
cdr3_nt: TGTGCCAGTAATCCGGGACAGAACTATGGCTACACCTTC
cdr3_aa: CASNPGQNYGYTF

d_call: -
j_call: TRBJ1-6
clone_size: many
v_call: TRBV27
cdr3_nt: TGTGCCAGCAGTTTGGCAGGGGCAGTTAATTCACCCCTCCACTTT
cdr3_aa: CASSLAGAVNSPLHF

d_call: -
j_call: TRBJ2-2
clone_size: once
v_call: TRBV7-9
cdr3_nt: TGTGCCAGCTCACAGACCACACGGGGGACCGGGGAGCTGTTTTTT
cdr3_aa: CASSQTTRGTGELFF

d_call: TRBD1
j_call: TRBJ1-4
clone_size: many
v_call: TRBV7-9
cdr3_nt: TGTGCCAGCAGCTTAGTCCAGGGGGTAGAAAAACTGTTTTTT
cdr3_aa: CASSLVQGVEKLFF

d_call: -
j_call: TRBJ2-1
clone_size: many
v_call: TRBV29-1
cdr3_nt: TGCAGCGTTGAAAGAACGGCAAGGCATGAGCAGTTCTTC
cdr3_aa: CSVERTARHEQFF

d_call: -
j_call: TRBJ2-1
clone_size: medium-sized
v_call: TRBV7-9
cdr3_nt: TGTGCCAGCAGCATGCCACCCGGGCCTGTCTACAATGAGCAGTTCTTC
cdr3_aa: CASSMPPGPVYNEQFF

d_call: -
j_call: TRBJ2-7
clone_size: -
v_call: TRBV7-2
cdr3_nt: TGTGCCAGCAGCCAGGCGGCAGGAGCCCCCTACAAGCAATACTTC
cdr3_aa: CASSQAAGAPYKQYF

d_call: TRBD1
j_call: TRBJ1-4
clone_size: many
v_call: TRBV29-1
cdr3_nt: TGCAGCGTTGGGACAGGGCTTGAAAAACTGTTTTTT
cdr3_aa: CSVGTGLEKLFF

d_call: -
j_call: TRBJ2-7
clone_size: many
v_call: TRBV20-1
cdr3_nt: TGCAGTGCTAGTAACGGGATTGACGAGCAGTACTTC
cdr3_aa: CSASNGIDEQYF

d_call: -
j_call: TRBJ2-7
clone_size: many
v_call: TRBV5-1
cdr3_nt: TGCGCCAGCAGCTTGGAAGGGTTTCCACTCTCCTACGAGCAGTACTTC
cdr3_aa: CASSLEGFPLSYEQYF

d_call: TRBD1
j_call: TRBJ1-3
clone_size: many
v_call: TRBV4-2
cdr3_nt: TGTGCCAGCAGCCAAGCGGGACAGGGCGCTGGAAACACCATATATTTT
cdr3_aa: CASSQAGQGAGNTIYF

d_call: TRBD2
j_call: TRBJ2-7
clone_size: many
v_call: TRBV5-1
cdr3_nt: TGCGCCAGCAGCTTGGGGGGACTAGCGGGAGGGAAGGAGCAGTACTTC
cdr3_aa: CASSLGGLAGGKEQYF

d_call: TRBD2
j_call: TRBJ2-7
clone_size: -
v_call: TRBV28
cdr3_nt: TGTGCCAGCAGCCGCCACGCTAGCGGGGGCTCCTACGAGCAGTACTTC
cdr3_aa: CASSRHASGGSYEQYF

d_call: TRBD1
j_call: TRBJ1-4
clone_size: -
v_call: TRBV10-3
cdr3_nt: TGTGCCATCAGTAACCAACCCGCGACAGGGGAGGAAGAAAAACTGTTTTTT
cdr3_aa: CAISNQPATGEEEKLFF

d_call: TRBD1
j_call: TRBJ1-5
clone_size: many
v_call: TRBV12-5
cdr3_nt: TGTGCTAGTGGTTTGGTAAGAGGGACAGCTGACCAAACGCTCAATCAGCCCCAGCATTTT
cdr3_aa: CASGLVRGTADQTLNQPQHF